This T cell receptor beta chain was observed in a study of CD8 T cells in Susac syndrome (dated by TCRdb to the late 2010s). With regard to the full study: Of the Susac syndrome patients who were sequenced, about six had clinically active disease and 8 or 9 were in clinical remission. At the time of blood withdrawal, Susac syndrome patients were either therapy-naive, taking corticosteroids (with some also receiving IVIg), or on IVIg alone. The study used repertoire sequencing to test whether antigen drove CD8+ T cell activation and differentiation in Susac syndrome. CD8+ T cell repertoire clonality was compared between about 12 healthy donors, roughly 14 Susac syndrome patients and approximately 16 multiple sclerosis patients. Results the study describes overall, beyond this receptor: The study acknowledged that relatively few individuals were included in the TCR sequencing and HLA analysis. Clonal expansion was seen in Susac syndrome CD8+ repertoires, peaking in CD8+ TEMRA cells and being greater in clinically active patients than in remitting ones. In the total CD8+ and CD8+ TEMRA repertoires, sixteen and five Susac-specific public clones, respectively, were identified.

Details on this clonotype: It lacks a known antigen. The input lacks base qualities; no much larger clone sits a single base away.

RNA was extracted using the RNeasy kit, and about 0.5 to 1 ug of the RNA was reverse transcribed with random hexamers. TCR beta CDR3 regions were amplified with the immunoSEQ multiplex PCR assay covering 54 Vbeta and 13 Jbeta segments. PCR amplification bias was corrected by using a synthetic template baseline for primer optimization and computational correction. Processing in the source paper ran as follows. Reads were assigned to V, D and J genes according to IMGT and analyzed in immunoSEQ Analyzer, with only productive sequences retained. Clonality was computed as one minus Shannon entropy normalized by log2 of the number of productive unique sequences. For each patient and control, public and private clones were evaluated among the 100 most prevalent clones. Clones were defined as Susac-specific if absent from the healthy and MS cohorts, from 900 to 1,300 published viral clones and from other ImmuneACCESS disease sequences. The raw public data were reprocessed by TCRdb itself: fastp quality trimming at Q25, MiXCR clonotype calling, in-frame beta chains only. Identical CDR3 protein sequences are pooled into one entry, listed with their most common genes and DNA. TCRdb's processing, not the authors' own work, is the source of the V and J calls. This sample comprises 95,000 to 150,000 distinct CDR3 sequences, over 85% of them detected only once. The ten largest make up approximately 0.22% of the sample.

Peripheral blood CD8+ and CD4+ T cells from healthy donors, Susac syndrome patients and multiple sclerosis patients were profiled by high-throughput TCR beta sequencing. The Susac syndrome patients fulfilled recently defined diagnostic criteria for definite or probable disease. Bulk CD8+ and CD4+ T cells were purified by magnetic negative isolation, whereas CD8+ TEMRA cells were enriched by FACS. Blood was collected in EDTA tubes and processed within 24 hours, with PBMCs isolated through density gradient centrifugation. PBMCs intended for TCR sequencing were cryopreserved in liquid nitrogen and were subsequently thawed in a 37 degrees C water bath. Purity of sorted or isolated CD4+, CD8+ and CD8+ TEMRA cells was at least 90%. The CDR3 starts with the cysteine, ends with the phenylalanine, and has 13 residues. Solely the CDR3 DNA is kept, with 39 bases framed from the first base. Trimming takes 4 bases off V and 3 bases off J; junction bases not matched to a gene: 2. CDR1 is given as DFQATT and CDR2 as SNEGSKA, both from the germline V gene (reference sequence).

The receptor was isolated from a human donor with Susac syndrome. Sample: CD8+ T cells from PBMCs. The chain was built from TRBV20-1 and TRBJ2-7; TRBD1 agrees with 11 junctional bases. This receptor carries the CDR3 CSAIGTGGYEQYF. The nucleotide sequence reads TGCAGTGCTATCGGGACAGGGGGCTACGAGCAGTACTTC.